This T cell receptor beta chain is from a study of blood T cell repertoires in COVID-19. For the study at large: Specimens from acute and convalescent COVID-19 originated in the United States, Italy and Spain.

CDR1 is LNHNV and CDR2 is YYDKDF in the germline V gene (reference sequence). The germline V and J ends were trimmed by 3 bases and 1 base, with 6 bases remaining between them. This CDR3 region has 14 residues. Per the authors' pipeline: For nucleated cells, counts were estimated from reference gene primer amplification. Only in-frame clones appear in the TCRdb table, and some are missing; sequencing was by immunoSEQ multiplex PCR. V, J and clone size are taken as reported in that table, and D and trimming were inferred from the DNA itself. The repertoire holds around 300,000 clones, with around nine tenths as singletons.

Material: peripheral blood. This sequence joins TRBV15 and TRBJ2-2; TRBD2 might be the D (5 bases). The origin of this receptor is a man aged 50-59 years with acute or convalescent COVID-19. CDR3 sequence (DNA): TGTGCCACCAGCAGGAGGGTGAACACCGGGGAGCTGTTTTTT. It yields the protein CATSRRVNTGELFF. The complete variable domain, with remaining parts taken from reference TRBV15 and TRBJ2-2, reads DAMVIQNPRYQVTQFGKPVTLSCSQTLNHNVMYWYQQKSSQAPKLLFHYYDKDFNNEADTPDNFQSRRPNTSFCFLDIRSPGLGDTAMYLCATSRRVNTGELFFGEGSRLTVL.